This TCR beta chain was sequenced for a study of T cells in localized non-small cell lung cancer (TCRdb year 2020). Broadly, across the study: T cell repertoires of 236 early-stage NSCLC patients were analyzed, with tumors being compared against uninvolved tumor-adjacent lungs. The mean age of the NSCLC patients was about 70 years, with about 130 men and around 100 women. The cohort comprised around 250 treatment-naïve NSCLC patients with resected, localized lung tumors. Results the study describes overall, beyond this receptor: Uninvolved tumor-adjacent lung showed the highest T cell clonality, higher than tumor, which suggests more focused antigenic responses in the adjacent lung. Of the top 100 tumor clones, a median of 57 were detected in paired uninvolved adjacent lung; under 30 were also among that lung's top 100. Because of the exploratory design, TCR variables were selected using unadjusted p-values without false-discovery rate correction. Higher blood T cell density associated with longer overall survival, while higher adjacent-lung clonality associated with shorter survival. Multi-region tumor sequencing was not performed, so intratumor heterogeneity could not be excluded.

At diagnosis, peripheral blood, uninvolved tumor-adjacent lung and tumor were collected and were preserved as a mix of fresh-frozen and FFPE material. Blood samples were analyzed as peripheral blood mononuclear cells for TCR repertoire profiling. The immunoSEQ Assay was used to sequence TCR beta CDR3 regions from DNA. In the paper's pipeline: T cell density was computed as TCR beta template counts normalized to usable DNA estimated by amplifying housekeeping genes. Richness was estimated with the preseqR package, extrapolating to 400,000 templates for PBMC samples and 120,000 templates for tissue samples. Clonality was taken to be one minus Pielou's evenness. Differential abundance testing on productive amino-acid clonotypes, with a minimum total count of 5 and an alpha of 0.1, was used to identify tissue-enriched TCRs. Repertoire overlap between compartments was quantified with the Jaccard Index and Morisita Overlap Index. GLIPH grouped TCR beta CDR3s together with public tetramer-defined viral CDR3s, and a viral motif had to include at least three viral sequences and show V-gene enrichment. The table comes from immuneACCESS by way of TCRdb, which keeps in-frame sequences with V and J called. Part of the clones is missing from these tables; in studies checked, under half for an unresolved V gene and the rest for unknown reasons. V and J calls and clone size come straight from that table; D and trimming were deduced from the DNA. The sample has about 21,000 clones on record, about 83% of them singletons. Of the sample, more than 15% is held by the ten largest clones.

A note on this clone: The antigen this receptor binds is unknown. No clone much larger than this one lies a single base away; base qualities are absent.

This TCR derives from a woman aged 40-69 years with stage II squamous cell lung carcinoma. The sequences come from PBMCs, collected before any cancer treatment.

CDR3 loop: CASSQDMGLAGNYEQYF. The DNA sequence is TGTGCCAGCAGCCAAGATATGGGGCTAGCGGGTAACTACGAGCAGTACTTC. Recombination linked TRBV4-2 to TRBJ2-7, and TRBD2 aligns with 8 junction nucleotides. The germline V gene encodes CDR1 LGHNA and CDR2 YNFKEQ. Counted from cysteine to phenylalanine, this CDR3 has 17 amino acids. Just CDR3 DNA is preserved here, 51 bases in frame from base 1. V is trimmed back by 0 bases and J by 3 bases, and the junction contains 10 bases that no gene match accounts for.